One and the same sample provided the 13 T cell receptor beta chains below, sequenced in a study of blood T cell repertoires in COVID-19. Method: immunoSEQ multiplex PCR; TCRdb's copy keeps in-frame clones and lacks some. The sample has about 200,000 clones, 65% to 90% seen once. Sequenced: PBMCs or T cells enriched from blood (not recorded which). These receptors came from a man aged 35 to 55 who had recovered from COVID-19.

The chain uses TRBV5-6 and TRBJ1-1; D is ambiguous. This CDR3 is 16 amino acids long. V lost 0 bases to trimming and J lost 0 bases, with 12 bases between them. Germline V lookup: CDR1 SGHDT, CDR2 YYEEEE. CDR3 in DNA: TGTGCCAGCAGCTTGGCCAGAACGGGTATGAACACTGAAGCTTTCTTT. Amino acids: CASSLARTGMNTEAFF.

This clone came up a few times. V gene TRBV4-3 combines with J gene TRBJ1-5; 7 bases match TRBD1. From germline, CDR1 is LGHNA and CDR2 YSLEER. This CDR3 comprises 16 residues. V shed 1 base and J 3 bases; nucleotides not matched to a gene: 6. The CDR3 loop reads CASSQAPTGNNQPQHF. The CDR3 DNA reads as TGCGCCAGCAGCCAAGCCCCGACAGGGAACAATCAGCCCCAGCATTTT.

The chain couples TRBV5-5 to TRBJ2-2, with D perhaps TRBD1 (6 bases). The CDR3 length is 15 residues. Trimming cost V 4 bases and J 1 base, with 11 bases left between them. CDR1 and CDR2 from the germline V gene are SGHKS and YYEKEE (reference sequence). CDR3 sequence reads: CASSQDSLNTGELFF. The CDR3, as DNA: TGTGCCAGCAGCCAGGACAGCCTGAACACCGGGGAGCTGTTTTTT.

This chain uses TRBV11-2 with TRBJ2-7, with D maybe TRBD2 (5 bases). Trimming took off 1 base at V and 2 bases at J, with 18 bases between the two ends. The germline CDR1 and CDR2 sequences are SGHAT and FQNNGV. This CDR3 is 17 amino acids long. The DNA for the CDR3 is TGTGCCAGCAGCTTAGGGCGCACAAGCGGAAAAGCCTACGAGCAGTACTTC. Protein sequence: CASSLGRTSGKAYEQYF.

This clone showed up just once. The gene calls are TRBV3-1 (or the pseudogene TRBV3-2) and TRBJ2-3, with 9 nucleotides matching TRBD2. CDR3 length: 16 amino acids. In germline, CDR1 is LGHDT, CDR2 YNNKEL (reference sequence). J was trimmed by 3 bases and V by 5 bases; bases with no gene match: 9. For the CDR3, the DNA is TGTGCCAGCAGCTCCCTTAGAGCGGGAGGAACAGATACGCAGTATTTT. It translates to CASSSLRAGGTDTQYF.

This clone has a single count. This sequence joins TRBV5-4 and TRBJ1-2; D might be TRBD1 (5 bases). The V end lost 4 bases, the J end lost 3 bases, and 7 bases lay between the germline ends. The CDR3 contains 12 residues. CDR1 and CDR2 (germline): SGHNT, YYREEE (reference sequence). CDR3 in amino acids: CASSGAHYGYTF. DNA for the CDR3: TGTGCCAGCAGCGGGGCCCACTATGGCTACACCTTC.

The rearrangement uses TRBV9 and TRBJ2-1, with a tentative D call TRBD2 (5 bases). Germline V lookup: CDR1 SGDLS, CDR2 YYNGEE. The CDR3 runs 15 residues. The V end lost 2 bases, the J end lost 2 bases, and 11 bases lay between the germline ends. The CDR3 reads CASSVEWETYNEQFF. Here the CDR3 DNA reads TGTGCCAGCAGCGTCGAGTGGGAGACCTACAATGAGCAGTTCTTC.

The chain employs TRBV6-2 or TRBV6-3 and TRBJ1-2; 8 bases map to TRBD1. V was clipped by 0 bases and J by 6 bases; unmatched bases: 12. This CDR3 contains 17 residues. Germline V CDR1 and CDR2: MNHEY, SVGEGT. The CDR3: CASSYSLSSDREDGYTF. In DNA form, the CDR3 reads TGTGCCAGCAGTTACTCTCTTTCCTCGGACAGGGAGGATGGCTACACCTTC.

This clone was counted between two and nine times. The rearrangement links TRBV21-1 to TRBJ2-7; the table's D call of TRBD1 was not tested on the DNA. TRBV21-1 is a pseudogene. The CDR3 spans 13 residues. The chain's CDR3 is CASSRRQGREQYV. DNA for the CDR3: TGTGCCAGCAGCAGGAGACAGGGCCGGGAGCAGTACGTC.

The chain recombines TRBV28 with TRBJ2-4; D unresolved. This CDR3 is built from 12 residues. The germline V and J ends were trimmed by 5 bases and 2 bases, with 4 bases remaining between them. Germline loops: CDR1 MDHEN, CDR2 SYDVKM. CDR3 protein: CASSHPKNIQYF. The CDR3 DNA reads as TGTGCCAGCAGTCATCCCAAAAACATTCAGTACTTC.

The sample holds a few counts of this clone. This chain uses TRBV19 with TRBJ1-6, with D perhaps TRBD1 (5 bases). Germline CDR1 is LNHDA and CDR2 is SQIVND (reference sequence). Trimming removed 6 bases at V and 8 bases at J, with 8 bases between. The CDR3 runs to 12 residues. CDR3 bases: TGTGCCAGTAGCCCACAGGATTCACCCCTCCACTTT. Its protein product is CASSPQDSPLHF.

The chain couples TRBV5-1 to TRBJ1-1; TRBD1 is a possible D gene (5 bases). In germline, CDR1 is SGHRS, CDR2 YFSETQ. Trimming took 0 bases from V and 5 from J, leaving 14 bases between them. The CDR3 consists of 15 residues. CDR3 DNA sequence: TGCGCCAGCAGCTTGGCGGCCTTGTCAGGGACTGAAGCTTTCTTT. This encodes CASSLAALSGTEAFF.

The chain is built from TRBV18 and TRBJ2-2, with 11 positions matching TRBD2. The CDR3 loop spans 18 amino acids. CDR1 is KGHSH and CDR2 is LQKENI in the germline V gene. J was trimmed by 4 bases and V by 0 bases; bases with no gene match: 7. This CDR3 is CASSPPGLAVQSTGELFF. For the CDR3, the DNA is TGTGCCAGCTCACCACCGGGACTAGCGGTTCAAAGCACCGGGGAGCTGTTTTTT.